The 19 T cell receptor beta chains listed next were all sequenced from one sample in a study of radiotherapy plus CTLA-4 blockade in lung cancer. Sequencing was performed with immunoSEQ multiplex PCR; in TCRdb, only in-frame clones are kept and a portion is missing. The sample lists around 80,000 clones, 60% to 85% occurring once. Sequenced material: peripheral blood, taken from a patient treated with radiotherapy plus ipilimumab. The receptor source for this set is a human donor with non-small cell lung cancer whose response to radiotherapy plus ipilimumab could not be evaluated. Some clones in this sample may be carry-over from other donors' samples.

V usage is TRBV2 and J usage is TRBJ2-2; weak D call: TRBD1 (6 bases). The CDR3 runs 14 residues. Germline V CDR1 and CDR2: SNHLY, FYNNEI. V lost 3 bases, J lost 1 base, and 6 bases lay in between. In DNA, the CDR3 is TGTGCCAGCAGTGACAGGGGGAACACCGGGGAGCTGTTTTTT. Its translation: CASSDRGNTGELFF.

V gene TRBV5-1 combines with J gene TRBJ2-2, with 8 bases identical to TRBD1. The CDR3 sequence is 16 residues long. Germline V lookup: CDR1 SGHRS, CDR2 YFSETQ. Trimming removed 4 bases from V and 3 bases from J; junction bases left unmatched: 8. The CDR3 region has the DNA TGCGCCAGCAGCCGGGCCGGACAGGGCCACACCGGGGAGCTGTTTTTT. Protein sequence: CASSRAGQGHTGELFF.

This chain uses TRBV25-1 with TRBJ2-2, with D possibly TRBD1 on 8 matching bases. The V end was cut by 1 base, the J end by 3 bases, with 15 bases between. Looked up from germline, CDR1 is MGHDK and CDR2 is SYGVNS. The CDR3 loop spans 17 amino acids. The CDR3 coding sequence is TGTGCCAGCAGTGAATCGGACAGGGAGGGATACACCGGGGAGCTGTTTTTT. Translating gives CASSESDREGYTGELFF.

Of note for this clone: At one end the junction does not follow the germline gene, possibly because of a read error. Within the sample, other DNA sequences also encode this same CDR3. The chain has TRBV7-2 and TRBJ1-5; D ambiguous. This CDR3 has 17 amino acids. Germline-derived CDR1 and CDR2 are SGHTA and FQGNSA. The CDR3 is CASSLVVWQDSNQPQHF. The DNA of the CDR3 is TGTGCCAGCAGTTTAGTTGTCTGGCAGGATAGCAATCAGCCCCAGCATTTT.

The chain couples TRBV5-1 to TRBJ1-1, with a tentative D call TRBD1 (5 bases). The germline V gene has CDR1 SGHRS and CDR2 YFSETQ. This CDR3 region has 16 residues. Trimming took off 0 bases at V and 3 bases at J, with 15 bases between the two ends. As DNA, the CDR3 is TGCGCCAGCAGCTTGGCCCTCGGGGGTATGTACACTGAAGCTTTCTTT. It encodes CASSLALGGMYTEAFF.

The chain carries TRBV15 and TRBJ1-2; 8 bases are shared with TRBD1. The ends lost 2 bases at V and 5 bases at J; junction bases unmatched: 7. The germline CDR1 and CDR2 sequences are LNHNV and YYDKDF (reference sequence). CDR3 size: 15 residues. The CDR3 loop reads CATSRQGAGVYGYTF. CDR3 bases: TGTGCCACCAGCAGACAGGGGGCCGGGGTATATGGCTACACCTTC.

The gene calls are TRBV18 and TRBJ2-5, with 7 bases that match TRBD1. V dropped 4 bases and J dropped 11; count of bases not matched to a gene: 10. Germline V CDR1 and CDR2: KGHSH, LQKENI. The CDR3 has 13 amino acids. CDR3 bases: TGTGCCAGCTCACAGGGGGCCGAGGTGAAGCAGTACTTC. Amino acid sequence: CASSQGAEVKQYF.

The chain recombines TRBV4-1 with TRBJ2-3; D is uncertain. Germline V gene data show CDR1 as MGHRA and CDR2 as YSYEKL. V lost 0 bases to trimming and J lost 1 base, with 11 bases between them. CDR3 length: 16 residues. The CDR3 loop is CASSQEQTPRTDTQYF. CDR3 coding DNA: TGCGCCAGCAGCCAAGAACAGACACCTCGCACAGATACGCAGTATTTT.

V usage is TRBV5-1 and J usage is TRBJ2-2, with 9 bases identical to TRBD1. Germline V lookup: CDR1 SGHRS, CDR2 YFSETQ. J lost 1 base, V lost 5 bases, and 6 bases had no gene match. The CDR3 is 16 amino acids. The CDR3 DNA reads as TGCGCCAGCAGGCCGACAGGGGGTCAGAACACCGGGGAGCTGTTTTTT. Translated, it gives CASRPTGGQNTGELFF.

CDR3 region: CASSPWTGVDTEAFF. The CDR3 DNA sequence: TGCGCCAGCAGCCCTTGGACAGGAGTAGACACTGAAGCTTTCTTT. The V gene is TRBV5-1, the J gene TRBJ1-1, with 7 nucleotides matching TRBD1. This CDR3 has 15 residues. Trimming at V came to 4 bases and at J to 3 bases, leaving 9 bases not matched to a gene. Looked up from germline, CDR1 is SGHRS and CDR2 is YFSETQ.

The J gene is TRBJ2-1, the V gene TRBV20-1, with 9 positions matching TRBD1. The CDR3 length is 11 residues. The germline CDR1 and CDR2 sequences are DFQATT and SNEGSKA (reference sequence). V was clipped by 5 bases and J by 9 bases; unmatched bases: 2. The CDR3 loop reads CSAGDRVEQFF. Written as DNA, the CDR3 is TGCAGTGCTGGGGACAGGGTTGAGCAGTTCTTC.

About this clone itself: Compared with germline, one end of the junction differs, possibly owing to a read error. The chain combines TRBV5-1 with TRBJ1-3; D perhaps matches TRBD1 (6 bases). Looked up from germline, CDR1 is SGHRS and CDR2 is YFSETQ. The CDR3 has 14 residues. CDR3 sequence (DNA): TGTGCCAGCAGCTTTGGGACACTCGGAAACACCATATATTTT. This sequence encodes CASSFGTLGNTIYF. The full variable domain, rest sourced from reference TRBV5-1 and TRBJ1-3, is KAGVTQTPRYLIKTRGQQVTLSCSPISGHRSVSWYQQTPGQGLQFLFEYFSETQRNKGNFPGRFSGRQFSNSRSEMNVSTLELGDSALYLCASSFGTLGNTIYFGEGSWLTVV.

As concerns this clone: One end of the junction fails to match germline, which may point to a read error. V is TRBV10-3 and J is TRBJ2-7; TRBD1 matches at 10 bases. This CDR3 contains 15 residues. Per the germline V gene, CDR1 is ENHRY and CDR2 is SYGVKD. For the CDR3, the DNA is TGTGCCATCAGTGACCCGGGACAGGGGTTCTACAAGCAGTACTTC. Its protein product is CAISDPGQGFYKQYF.

The J gene is TRBJ2-3, the V gene TRBV5-4; 11 bases line up with TRBD2. Germline assignment: CDR1 SGHNT and CDR2 YYREEE (reference sequence). The J segment lost 5 bases and the V segment lost 0 bases, leaving 5 bases of the junction unmatched. The CDR3 loop spans 16 amino acids. DNA for the CDR3: TGTGCCAGCAGCTTGGGTAGCGGGGGGGCAGTAGATACGCAGTATTTT. Translated: CASSLGSGGAVDTQYF. Drawing the rest from reference TRBV5-4 and TRBJ2-3, the complete variable domain is ETGVTQSPTHLIKTRGQQVTLRCSSQSGHNTVSWYQQALGQGPQFIFQYYREEENGRGNFPPRFSGLQFPNYSSELNVNALELDDSALYLCASSLGSGGAVDTQYFGPGTRLTVL.

This sequence joins TRBV6-5 and TRBJ2-7; the D gene is possibly TRBD1 (6 bases). This CDR3 comprises 15 residues. Germline assignment: CDR1 MNHEY and CDR2 SVGAGI. V lost 6 bases and J lost 4, with 19 bases in between. The chain's CDR3 is CASRATQGLRYEQYF. DNA of the CDR3: TGTGCCAGCAGAGCAACTCAGGGGCTTCGTTACGAGCAGTACTTC.

This clone was seen once. V is TRBV6-1 and J is TRBJ2-3; TRBD2 matches at 12 bases. The length of the CDR3 is 18 residues. The germline V gene encodes CDR1 MNHNS and CDR2 SASEGT. With 3 bases clipped from V and 2 bases from J, the junction kept 9 bases outside the gene matches. CDR3: CASSETSGGGINTDTQYF. The CDR3 DNA sequence: TGTGCCAGCAGTGAGACTAGCGGGGGAGGTATTAACACAGATACGCAGTATTTT.

This clone was recorded once. The chain recombines TRBV6-5 with TRBJ2-5; 7 nucleotides match TRBD2. The trim removed 5 bases at V and 2 bases at J, leaving 5 bases unmatched. This CDR3 is built from 14 residues. The germline V gene encodes CDR1 MNHEY and CDR2 SVGAGI. CDR3 sequence reads: CASSRGLTQETQYF. For the CDR3, the DNA is TGTGCCAGCAGTAGGGGACTAACTCAAGAGACCCAGTACTTC.

The sample holds one count of this clone. This chain links TRBV10-3 with TRBJ1-2, with a weak D call TRBD1 (6 bases). V shed 7 bases and J shed 7 bases, with 19 bases lying between them. CDR3 length equals 14 residues. Germline lookup yields CDR1 ENHRY and CDR2 SYGVKD. In DNA form, the CDR3 reads TGTGCCATCAAATGGACGTCAGGGGAGGGTGGCTACACCTTC. It codes for CAIKWTSGEGGYTF.

V is TRBV30 and J is TRBJ2-7; perhaps TRBD1 as D (6 bases). Looked up from germline, CDR1 is GTSNPN and CDR2 is SVGIG (reference sequence). The ends were cut back, 3 bases at V and 6 bases at J, with 12 bases in the middle. The CDR3 totals 12 residues. Here the CDR3 reads CAWRPRQAEQYF. Written as DNA, the CDR3 is TGTGCCTGGAGACCCAGACAGGCCGAGCAGTACTTC.